The 21 T cell receptor beta chains listed next were all sequenced from one sample in a study of shared clonotypes between healthy human individuals. Here immunoSEQ multiplex PCR was the method, and the copy in TCRdb shows in-frame clones only, minus some. The sample has about half a million clones; around 73% are singletons. Sequencing was performed on PBMCs. The receptors here all came from a woman aged 40 to 55 in good health. Some clones in this sample may be carry-over from other donors' samples.

The J gene is TRBJ1-2, the V gene TRBV28; D remains ambiguous. Germline CDR1 and CDR2: MDHEN and SYDVKM. CDR3 length: 14 residues. Between the trimmed V and J ends, which lost 3 bases and 2 bases, there was a span of 10 bases. As DNA, the CDR3 is TGTGCCAGCAGTTTTGGGCAGGCAAACTATGGCTACACCTTC. It codes for CASSFGQANYGYTF.

The gene calls are TRBV19 and TRBJ2-7, with 9 nucleotides matching TRBD1. With V trimmed by 5 bases and J by 0 bases, 5 bases remained unmatched. The germline V gene encodes CDR1 LNHDA and CDR2 SQIVND (reference sequence). The CDR3 runs 15 residues. This CDR3 is CASSGGQGFSYEQYF. The CDR3 nucleotides read TGTGCCAGTAGTGGGGGACAGGGTTTCTCCTACGAGCAGTACTTC.

The chain couples TRBV5-1 to TRBJ2-7; D is possibly TRBD2 (5 bases). Germline CDR1 is SGHRS and CDR2 is YFSETQ. The CDR3 consists of 14 residues. V lost 0 bases, J lost 1 base, and 8 bases lay in between. DNA of the CDR3: TGCGCCAGCAGCTTGGGGCGGGCTTCCTACGAGCAGTACTTC. Translated: CASSLGRASYEQYF.

The chain combines TRBV5-8 with TRBJ2-2, with 9 bases fitting TRBD2. CDR1 and CDR2 (germline): SGHTS, YDEGEE. The CDR3 has 15 amino acids. The J segment lost 5 bases and the V segment lost 1 base, leaving 3 bases of the junction unmatched. CDR3 sequence reads: CASSLRLAGTGELFF. CDR3 nucleotides: TGTGCCAGCAGCTTGAGGCTAGCGGGGACCGGGGAGCTGTTTTTT.

The genes are TRBV18 and TRBJ2-3, with D uncertain. V gave up 1 base and J gave up 1 base, with 12 bases separating them. Germline lookup yields CDR1 KGHSH and CDR2 LQKENI. The CDR3 totals 16 residues. The DNA of the CDR3 is TGTGCCAGCTCACCACGGCAACAGACCGGCACAGATACGCAGTATTTT. Protein: CASSPRQQTGTDTQYF.

In the case of this clone: A far bigger clonotype differs at one base, so this is likely a read error. Other DNA sequences from this sample encode an identical CDR3 as well. The chain uses TRBV9 and TRBJ1-1, with a possible D match to TRBD1 (6 bases). Trimming cost V 6 bases and J 0 bases, with 15 bases left between them. Germline loops: CDR1 SGDLS, CDR2 YYNGEE. The CDR3 is made up of 15 amino acids. CDR3 in DNA: TGTGCCAGCATCATACAGGGTGCTGTGAACACTGAAGCTTTCTTT. Translation: CASIIQGAVNTEAFF.

Concerning this clone itself: Other DNA sequences from this sample encode an identical CDR3 as well. The chain couples TRBV28 to TRBJ1-5, with a weak D call TRBD1 (6 bases). Per the germline V gene, CDR1 is MDHEN and CDR2 is SYDVKM. CDR3 length: 11 amino acids. V shed 5 bases and J shed 9 bases, with 8 bases lying between them. CDR3 sequence reads: CASSPQGPQHF. CDR3 in DNA: TGTGCCAGCAGTCCACAGGGGCCCCAGCATTTT.

The gene calls are TRBV30 and TRBJ1-1, with 9 bases identical to TRBD1. Germline CDR1 is GTSNPN and CDR2 is SVGIG (reference sequence). The V segment lost 6 bases and the J segment 7 bases; nucleotides outside the gene matches: 9. The CDR3 contains 13 residues. The CDR3 DNA reads TGTGCCTGTTCTAGGACAGGGGAAGGTGAAGCTTTCTTT. Translation gives CACSRTGEGEAFF.

The V call is TRBV27, the J call TRBJ2-2; TRBD2 agrees at 9 bases. The V gene's germline CDR1 is MNHEY and CDR2 SMNVEV (reference sequence). Germline trimming cut 3 bases from V and 0 bases from J; bases unmatched to any gene: 2. CDR3 length: 16 amino acids. CDR3 region: CASSLGGRANTGELFF. The CDR3 coding sequence is TGTGCCAGCAGTTTGGGCGGGAGGGCGAACACCGGGGAGCTGTTTTTT.

The chain is built from TRBV2 and TRBJ1-1, with D hard to call. The CDR3 consists of 13 residues. V was cut by 6 bases and J by 3 bases, with 11 bases left in between. CDR1 is SNHLY, CDR2 FYNNEI, per germline. The CDR3 coding sequence is TGTGCCAGCAGGTTCGGAGCGGACACTGAAGCTTTCTTT. This gives the protein CASRFGADTEAFF.

In its sample, this clone was seen many times. The V and J genes are TRBV7-2 and TRBJ2-1, with 8 bases that match TRBD1. V shed 6 bases, J shed 5 bases, and the junction held 6 bases outside the gene matches. Germline-derived CDR1 and CDR2 are SGHTA and FQGNSA. The CDR3 length is 14 residues. The CDR3 coding sequence is TGTGCCAGCAGGAGGACAGGGTCCCACAATGAGCAGTTCTTC. Translating gives CASRRTGSHNEQFF.

The chain carries TRBV28 and TRBJ2-5, with 7 positions matching TRBD1. This CDR3 contains 14 residues. From germline, CDR1 is MDHEN and CDR2 SYDVKM. The junction had 6 bases not matched to a gene; V was cut back by 7 bases and J by 1 base. The CDR3 loop is CASTESGGQETQYF. The CDR3 region has the DNA TGTGCCAGCACCGAATCAGGGGGCCAAGAGACCCAGTACTTC. Drawing the rest from reference TRBV28 and TRBJ2-5, the complete variable domain is DVKVTQSSRYLVKRTGEKVFLECVQDMDHENMFWYRQDPGLGLRLIYFSYDVKMKEKGDIPEGYSVSREKKERFSLILESASTNQTSMYLCASTESGGQETQYFGPGTRLLVL.

The CDR3 nucleotides read TGTGCCAGCACGGACCGGGACAGGGTCTACGAGCAGTACTTC. Its protein product is CASTDRDRVYEQYF. The chain employs TRBV6-5 and TRBJ2-7, with 9 positions matching TRBD1. The V gene end was trimmed by 7 bases and the J gene end by 3 bases; junction bases not matched to a gene: 7. The CDR3 contains 14 residues. Germline V gives CDR1 MNHEY, CDR2 SVGAGI.

V and J are TRBV6-4 and TRBJ2-1; 8 bases are shared with TRBD2. CDR3 length equals 15 residues. With V trimmed by 0 bases and J by 7 bases, 5 bases remained unmatched. CDR1 is MRHNA, CDR2 SNTAGT, per germline. In nucleotides, the CDR3 is TGTGCCAGCAGTGACTCCGAAGCGGGAGTAAATGAGCAGTTCTTC. Translating gives CASSDSEAGVNEQFF.

This clone has only a few counts. The V and J genes are TRBV5-4 and TRBJ2-5; D not resolved. The CDR3 loop spans 13 amino acids. Trimming cost V 6 bases and J 5 bases, with 14 bases left between them. Germline V gene lookup returns CDR1 SGHNT and CDR2 YYREEE (reference sequence). CDR3 residues: CASTQDARETQYF. CDR3 DNA: TGTGCCAGCACCCAAGACGCACGGGAGACCCAGTACTTC.

The chain links TRBV9 to TRBJ1-2; D is possibly TRBD1 (5 bases). This CDR3 has 16 amino acids. The germline gives CDR1 SGDLS, CDR2 YYNGEE. V lost 1 base and J 9 bases, leaving 22 bases between the germline ends. The CDR3, as DNA: TGTGCCAGCAGCGTACCCTTAGGGGAGGCTTCGGCGCGCTACACCTTC. Protein sequence: CASSVPLGEASARYTF.

The rearrangement joins TRBV11-2 to TRBJ2-1; TRBD2 aligns across 7 bases. There are 15 residues in the CDR3. Germline assignment: CDR1 SGHAT and CDR2 FQNNGV. V dropped 5 bases and J dropped 7; count of bases not matched to a gene: 11. The CDR3 DNA is TGTGCCAGCAGCCGATCCCCCCAGGGAGGGAATGAGCAGTTCTTC. This gives the protein CASSRSPQGGNEQFF.

This clone was observed a single time. The CDR3 DNA reads as TGTGCCAGCAGCCAAGCGGGATACAGCACAGATACGCAGTATTTT. The encoded protein is CASSQAGYSTDTQYF. V is TRBV13 and J is TRBJ2-3; TRBD2 aligns across 7 bases. V dropped 5 bases and J dropped 0; count of bases not matched to a gene: 5. The CDR3 extends over 15 amino acids. CDR1 PRHDT and CDR2 FYEKMQ come from the germline V gene (reference sequence).

This chain joins TRBV10-3 and TRBJ2-3; D perhaps matches TRBD1 (5 bases). V was cut by 6 bases and J by 4 bases, with 11 bases left in between. The germline V gene has CDR1 ENHRY and CDR2 SYGVKD. The CDR3 length is 13 residues. The CDR3 DNA reads TGTGCCATCAGGGACAATGGCGCAGATACGCAGTATTTT. It specifies CAIRDNGADTQYF.

This rearrangement joins TRBV5-1 to TRBJ2-1, with D tentatively TRBD1 or TRBD2 (5 bases each). The V and J ends lost 2 bases and 8 bases respectively, with 11 bases between them. The CDR3 loop spans 13 amino acids. The germline V gene encodes CDR1 SGHRS and CDR2 YFSETQ. CDR3 amino acids: CASSFEGTDEQFF. As DNA, the CDR3 is TGCGCCAGCAGCTTCGAGGGGACCGATGAGCAGTTCTTC.

This chain uses TRBV9 with TRBJ2-7; 8 nucleotides agree with TRBD1. Germline V lookup: CDR1 SGDLS, CDR2 YYNGEE. V lost 4 bases and J lost 5; bases outside the gene matches: 8. The CDR3 totals 14 residues. This CDR3 reads CASSPRQGINEQYF. In DNA, the CDR3 is TGTGCCAGCAGCCCAAGACAGGGGATCAACGAGCAGTACTTC.